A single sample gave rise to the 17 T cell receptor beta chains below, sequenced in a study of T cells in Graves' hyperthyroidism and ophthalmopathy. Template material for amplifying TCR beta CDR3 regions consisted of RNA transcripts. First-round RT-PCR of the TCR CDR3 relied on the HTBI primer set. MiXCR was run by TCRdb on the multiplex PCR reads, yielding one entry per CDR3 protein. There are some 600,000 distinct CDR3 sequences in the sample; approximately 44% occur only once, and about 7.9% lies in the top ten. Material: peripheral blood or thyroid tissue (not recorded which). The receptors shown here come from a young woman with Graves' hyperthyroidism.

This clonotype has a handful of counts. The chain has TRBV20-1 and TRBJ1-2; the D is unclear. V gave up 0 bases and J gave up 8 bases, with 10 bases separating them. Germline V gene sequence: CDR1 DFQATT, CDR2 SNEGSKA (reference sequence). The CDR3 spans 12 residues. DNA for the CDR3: TGCAGTGCTAGAGATCTCTCCCGGGGCTACACCTTC. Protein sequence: CSARDLSRGYTF.

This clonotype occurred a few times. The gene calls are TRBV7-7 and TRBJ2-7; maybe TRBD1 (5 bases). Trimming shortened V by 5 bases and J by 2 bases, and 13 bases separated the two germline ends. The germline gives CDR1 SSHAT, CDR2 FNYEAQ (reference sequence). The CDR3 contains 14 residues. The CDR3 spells CASSVEDTAYEQYF. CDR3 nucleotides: TGTGCCAGCAGCGTAGAGGACACAGCCTACGAGCAGTACTTC.

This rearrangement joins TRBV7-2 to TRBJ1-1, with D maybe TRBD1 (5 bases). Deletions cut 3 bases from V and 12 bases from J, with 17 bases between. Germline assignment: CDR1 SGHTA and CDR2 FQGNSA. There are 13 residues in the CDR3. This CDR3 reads CASSLTGEGLPFF. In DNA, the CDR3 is TGTGCCAGCAGCTTGACGGGGGAGGGGTTACCTTTCTTT. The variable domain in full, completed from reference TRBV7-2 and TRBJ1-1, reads GAGVSQSPSNKVTEKGKDVELRCDPISGHTALYWYRQSLGQGLEFLIYFQGNSAPDKSGLPSDRFSAERTGGSVSTLTIQRTQQEDSAVYLCASSLTGEGLPFFGQGTRLTVV.

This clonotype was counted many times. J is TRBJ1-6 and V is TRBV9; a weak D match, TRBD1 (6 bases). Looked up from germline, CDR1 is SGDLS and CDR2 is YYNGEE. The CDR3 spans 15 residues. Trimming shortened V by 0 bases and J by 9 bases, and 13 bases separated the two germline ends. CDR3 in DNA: TGTGCCAGCAGCGTAGAGGGCAGGGGTAGTTCACCCCTCCACTTT. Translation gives CASSVEGRGSSPLHF.

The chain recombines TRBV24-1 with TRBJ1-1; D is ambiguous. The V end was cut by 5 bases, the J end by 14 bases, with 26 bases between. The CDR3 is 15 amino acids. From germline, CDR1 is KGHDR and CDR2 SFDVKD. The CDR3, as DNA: TGTGCCACCAGTGGAGGTAGCGGGGTCTACAATGAGCAGTTCTTT. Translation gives CATSGGSGVYNEQFF.

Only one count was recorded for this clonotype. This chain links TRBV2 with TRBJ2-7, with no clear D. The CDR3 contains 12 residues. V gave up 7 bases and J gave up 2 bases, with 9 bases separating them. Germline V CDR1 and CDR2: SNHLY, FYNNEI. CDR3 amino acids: CASKTVTYEQYF. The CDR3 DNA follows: TGTGCCAGCAAGACGGTTACCTACGAGCAGTACTTC.

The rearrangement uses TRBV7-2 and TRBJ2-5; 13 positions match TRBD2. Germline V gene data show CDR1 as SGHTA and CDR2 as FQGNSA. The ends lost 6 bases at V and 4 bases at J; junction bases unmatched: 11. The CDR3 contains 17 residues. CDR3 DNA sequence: TGTGCCAGCAGTAACCAAGGGGGACTAGCGGGACGAGAGACCCAGTACTTC. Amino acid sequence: CASSNQGGLAGRETQYF.

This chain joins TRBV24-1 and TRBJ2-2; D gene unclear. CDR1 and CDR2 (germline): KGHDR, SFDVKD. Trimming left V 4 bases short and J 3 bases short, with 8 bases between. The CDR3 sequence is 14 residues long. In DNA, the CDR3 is TGTGCCACCAGTGACCCTAAGGACACCGGGGAGCTGTTTTTT. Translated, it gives CATSDPKDTGELFF.

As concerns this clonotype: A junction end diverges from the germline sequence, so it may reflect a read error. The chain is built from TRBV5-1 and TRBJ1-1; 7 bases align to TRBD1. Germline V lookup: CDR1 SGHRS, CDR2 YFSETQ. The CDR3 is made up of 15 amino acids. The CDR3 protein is CASSTPGQMNAEAFF. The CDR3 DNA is TGTGCCAGCAGTACGCCGGGACAGATGAACGCTGAAGCTTTCTTT.

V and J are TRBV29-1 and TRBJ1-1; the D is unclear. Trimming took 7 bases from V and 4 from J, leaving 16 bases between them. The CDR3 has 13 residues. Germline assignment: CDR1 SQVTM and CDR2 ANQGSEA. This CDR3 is CSASAVAGTEAFF. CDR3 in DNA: TGCAGCGCCTCGGCCGTCGCAGGCACTGAAGCTTTCTTT.

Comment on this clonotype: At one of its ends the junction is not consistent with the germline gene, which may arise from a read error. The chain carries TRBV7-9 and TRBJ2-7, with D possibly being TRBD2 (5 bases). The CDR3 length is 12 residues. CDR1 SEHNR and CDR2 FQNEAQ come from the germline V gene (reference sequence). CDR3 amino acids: CASRTQMEEQYF. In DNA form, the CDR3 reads TGCGCCAGCAGGACTCAGATGGAGGAGCAGTACTTC.

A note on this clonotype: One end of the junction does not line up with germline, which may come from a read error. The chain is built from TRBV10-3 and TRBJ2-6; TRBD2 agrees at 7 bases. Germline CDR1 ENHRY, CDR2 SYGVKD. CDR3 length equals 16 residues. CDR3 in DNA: TGTGCCAGCAGTGACTCTAGCGGATCTGGGGCCAACGTCCTGACTTTC. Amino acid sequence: CASSDSSGSGANVLTF.

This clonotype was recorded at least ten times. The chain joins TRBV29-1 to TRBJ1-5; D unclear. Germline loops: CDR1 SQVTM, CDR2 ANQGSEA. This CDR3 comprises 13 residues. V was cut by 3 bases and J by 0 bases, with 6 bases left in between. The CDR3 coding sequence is TGCAGCGTTGAGGCGAATAGCAATCAGCCCCAGCATTTT. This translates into CSVEANSNQPQHF.

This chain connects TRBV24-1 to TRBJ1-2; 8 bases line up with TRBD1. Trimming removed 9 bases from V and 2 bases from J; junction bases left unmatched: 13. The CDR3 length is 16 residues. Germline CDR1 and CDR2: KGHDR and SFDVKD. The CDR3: CATPPRTGQPNYGYTF. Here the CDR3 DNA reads TGTGCCACCCCTCCTAGGACAGGGCAGCCCAACTATGGCTACACCTTC.

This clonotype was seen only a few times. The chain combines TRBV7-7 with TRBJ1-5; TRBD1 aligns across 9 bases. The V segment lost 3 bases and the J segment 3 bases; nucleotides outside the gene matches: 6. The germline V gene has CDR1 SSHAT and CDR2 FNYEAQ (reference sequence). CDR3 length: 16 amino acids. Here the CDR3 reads CASSFVTGGDNQPQHF. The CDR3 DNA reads TGTGCCAGCAGCTTCGTGACAGGGGGAGACAATCAGCCCCAGCATTTT.

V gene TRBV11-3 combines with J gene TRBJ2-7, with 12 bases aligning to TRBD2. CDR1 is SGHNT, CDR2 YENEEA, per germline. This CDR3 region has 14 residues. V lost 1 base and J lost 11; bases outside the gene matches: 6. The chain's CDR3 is CASSLGRLAGAEYF. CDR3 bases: TGTGCCAGCAGCTTAGGGAGACTAGCGGGAGCTGAGTACTTC.

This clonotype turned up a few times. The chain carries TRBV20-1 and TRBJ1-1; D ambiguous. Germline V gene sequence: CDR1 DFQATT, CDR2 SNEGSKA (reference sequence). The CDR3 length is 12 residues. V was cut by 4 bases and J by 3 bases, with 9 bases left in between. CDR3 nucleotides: TGCAGTGCTACCCGGGTGGACACTGAAGCTTTCTTT. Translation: CSATRVDTEAFF.